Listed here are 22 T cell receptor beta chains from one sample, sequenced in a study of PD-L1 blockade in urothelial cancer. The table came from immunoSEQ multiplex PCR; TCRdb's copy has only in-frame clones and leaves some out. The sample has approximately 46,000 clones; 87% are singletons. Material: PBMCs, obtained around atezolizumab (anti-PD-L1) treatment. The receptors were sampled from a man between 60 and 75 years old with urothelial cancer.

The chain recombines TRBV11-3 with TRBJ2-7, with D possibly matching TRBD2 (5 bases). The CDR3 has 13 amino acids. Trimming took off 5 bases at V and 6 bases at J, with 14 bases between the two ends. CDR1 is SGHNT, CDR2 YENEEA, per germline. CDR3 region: CASSPPGSGEQYF. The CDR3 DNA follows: TGTGCCAGCAGCCCCCCGGGATCGGGCGAGCAGTACTTC.

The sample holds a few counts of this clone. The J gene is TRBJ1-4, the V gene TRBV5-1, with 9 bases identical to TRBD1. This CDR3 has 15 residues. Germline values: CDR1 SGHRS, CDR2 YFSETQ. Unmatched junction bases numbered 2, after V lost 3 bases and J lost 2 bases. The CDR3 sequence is CASSSTGGTNEKLFF. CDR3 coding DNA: TGCGCCAGCAGCTCGACAGGGGGTACTAATGAAAAACTGTTTTTT.

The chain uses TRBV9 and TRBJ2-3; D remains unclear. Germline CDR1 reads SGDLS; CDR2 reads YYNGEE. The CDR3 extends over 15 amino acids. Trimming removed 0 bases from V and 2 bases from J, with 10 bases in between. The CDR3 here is CASSVGPGPTDTQYF. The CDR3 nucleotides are TGTGCCAGCAGCGTAGGTCCAGGCCCCACAGATACGCAGTATTTT.

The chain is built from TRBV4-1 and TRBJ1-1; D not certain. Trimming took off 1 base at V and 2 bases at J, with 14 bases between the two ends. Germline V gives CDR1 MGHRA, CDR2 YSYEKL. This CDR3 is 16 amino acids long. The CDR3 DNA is TGCGCCAGCAGCCAAGGGCGGGCATACCGAAACACTGAAGCTTTCTTT. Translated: CASSQGRAYRNTEAFF.

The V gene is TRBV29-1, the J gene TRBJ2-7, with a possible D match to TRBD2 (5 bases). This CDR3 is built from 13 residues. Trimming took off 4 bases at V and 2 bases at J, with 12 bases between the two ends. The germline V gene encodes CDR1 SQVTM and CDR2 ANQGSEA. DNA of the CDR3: TGCAGCGTTGCCTCCACCGGGGCCTACGAGCAGTACTTC. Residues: CSVASTGAYEQYF.

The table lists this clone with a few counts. The CDR3 spells CASTVQGGPLHF. The DNA of the CDR3 is TGTGCCTCGACGGTGCAGGGAGGACCCCTCCACTTT. The chain uses TRBV30 and TRBJ1-6, with D maybe TRBD1 (5 bases). From germline, CDR1 is GTSNPN and CDR2 SVGIG (reference sequence). The CDR3 loop spans 12 amino acids. Trimming pared 7 bases from V and 12 bases from J, leaving 16 bases between. Full variable domain (rest looked up from reference TRBV30 and TRBJ1-6): SQTIHQWPATLVQPVGSPLSLECTVEGTSNPNLYWYRQAAGRGLQLLFYSVGIGQISSEVPQNLSASRPQDRQFILSSKKLLLSDSGFYLCASTVQGGPLHFGNGTRLTVT.

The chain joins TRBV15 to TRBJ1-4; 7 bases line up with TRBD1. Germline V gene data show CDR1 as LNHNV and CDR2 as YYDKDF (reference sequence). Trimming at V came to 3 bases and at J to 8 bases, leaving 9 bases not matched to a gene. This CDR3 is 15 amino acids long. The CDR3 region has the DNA TGTGCCACCAGCAGTCCCGGGACAGATCGAGAAAAACTGTTTTTT. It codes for CATSSPGTDREKLFF. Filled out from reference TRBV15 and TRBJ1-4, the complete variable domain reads DAMVIQNPRYQVTQFGKPVTLSCSQTLNHNVMYWYQQKSSQAPKLLFHYYDKDFNNEADTPDNFQSRRPNTSFCFLDIRSPGLGDTAMYLCATSSPGTDREKLFFGSGTQLSVL.

Here the CDR3 DNA reads TGTGCCAGCAGCTTGTCAGGGGGCGGCTACGAGCAGTACTTC. Its translation: CASSLSGGGYEQYF. The chain carries TRBV7-6 and TRBJ2-7, with 8 bases matching TRBD1. The CDR3 sequence is 14 residues long. Germline loops: CDR1 SGHVS, CDR2 FNYEAQ. The ends lost 3 bases at V and 3 bases at J; junction bases unmatched: 4.

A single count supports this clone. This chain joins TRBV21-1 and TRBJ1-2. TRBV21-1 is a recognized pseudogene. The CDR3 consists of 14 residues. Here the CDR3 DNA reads TGTGCCAGCAGCAAAAGGGAGCATTGCTATGGCTACACCTTC. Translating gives CASSKREHCYGYTF.

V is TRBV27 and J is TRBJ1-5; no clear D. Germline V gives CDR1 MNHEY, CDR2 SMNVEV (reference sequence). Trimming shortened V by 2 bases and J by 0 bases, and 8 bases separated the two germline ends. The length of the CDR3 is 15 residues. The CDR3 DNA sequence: TGTGCCAGCAGTTTAGGCGGAGGTAGCAATCAGCCCCAGCATTTT. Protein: CASSLGGGSNQPQHF.

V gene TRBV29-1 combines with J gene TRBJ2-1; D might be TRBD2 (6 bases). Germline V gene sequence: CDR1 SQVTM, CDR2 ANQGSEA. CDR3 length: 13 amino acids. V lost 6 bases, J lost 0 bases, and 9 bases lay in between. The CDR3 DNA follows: TGCAGCGTGACTAGGATCTCCTACAATGAGCAGTTCTTC. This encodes CSVTRISYNEQFF.

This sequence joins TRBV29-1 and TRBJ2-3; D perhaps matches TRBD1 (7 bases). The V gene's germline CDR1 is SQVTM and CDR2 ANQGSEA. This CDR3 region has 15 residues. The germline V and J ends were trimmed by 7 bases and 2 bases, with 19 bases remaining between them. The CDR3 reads CSAGLQGRPTDTQYF. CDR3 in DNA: TGCAGCGCCGGACTACAGGGGAGACCCACAGATACGCAGTATTTT.

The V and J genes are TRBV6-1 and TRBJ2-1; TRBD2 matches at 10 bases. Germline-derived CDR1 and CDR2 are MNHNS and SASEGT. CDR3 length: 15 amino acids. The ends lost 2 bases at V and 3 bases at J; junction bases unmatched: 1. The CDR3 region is CASSERTSGYNEQFF. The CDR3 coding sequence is TGTGCCAGCAGTGAAAGGACTAGCGGCTACAATGAGCAGTTCTTC.

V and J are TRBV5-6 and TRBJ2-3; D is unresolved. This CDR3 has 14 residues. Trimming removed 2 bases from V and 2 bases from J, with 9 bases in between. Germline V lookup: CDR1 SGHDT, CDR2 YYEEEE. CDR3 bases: TGTGCCAGCAGCTTATATACTACCACAGATACGCAGTATTTT. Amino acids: CASSLYTTTDTQYF.

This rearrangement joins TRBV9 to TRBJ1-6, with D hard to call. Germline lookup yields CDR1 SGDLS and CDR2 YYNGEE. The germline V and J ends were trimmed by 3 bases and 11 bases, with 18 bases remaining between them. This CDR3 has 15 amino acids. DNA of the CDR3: TGTGCCAGCAGCGGCCTTAGCGTCTCGAGGACACCCCTCCACTTT. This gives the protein CASSGLSVSRTPLHF.

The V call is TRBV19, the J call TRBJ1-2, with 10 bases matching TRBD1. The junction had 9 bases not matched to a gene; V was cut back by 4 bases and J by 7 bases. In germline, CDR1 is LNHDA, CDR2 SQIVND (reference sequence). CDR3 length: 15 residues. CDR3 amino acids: CASSSLPGQGIGYTF. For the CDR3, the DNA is TGTGCCAGTAGTAGCCTACCGGGACAGGGGATTGGCTACACCTTC.

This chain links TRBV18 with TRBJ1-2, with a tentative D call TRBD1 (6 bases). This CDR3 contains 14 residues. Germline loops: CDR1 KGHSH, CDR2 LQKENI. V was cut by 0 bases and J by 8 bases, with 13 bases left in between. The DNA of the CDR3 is TGTGCCAGCTCACCACCGGGACAACGCATCGGCTACACCTTC. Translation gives CASSPPGQRIGYTF.

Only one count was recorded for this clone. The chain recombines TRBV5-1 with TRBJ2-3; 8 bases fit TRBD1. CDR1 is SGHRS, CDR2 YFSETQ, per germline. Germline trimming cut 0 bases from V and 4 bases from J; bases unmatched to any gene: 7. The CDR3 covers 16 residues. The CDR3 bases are TGCGCCAGCAGCTTGGCCTTTCAGGGGGCCGCAGATACGCAGTATTTT. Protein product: CASSLAFQGAADTQYF. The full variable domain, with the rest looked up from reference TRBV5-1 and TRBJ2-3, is KAGVTQTPRYLIKTRGQQVTLSCSPISGHRSVSWYQQTPGQGLQFLFEYFSETQRNKGNFPGRFSGRQFSNSRSEMNVSTLELGDSALYLCASSLAFQGAADTQYFGPGTRLTVL.

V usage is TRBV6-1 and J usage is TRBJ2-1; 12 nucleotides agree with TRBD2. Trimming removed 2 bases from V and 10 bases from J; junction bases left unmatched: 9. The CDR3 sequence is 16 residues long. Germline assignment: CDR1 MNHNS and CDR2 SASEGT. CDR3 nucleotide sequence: TGTGCCAGCAGTGAATGGGGGTCTAGCGGGGGGGTCGAGCAGTTCTTC. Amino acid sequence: CASSEWGSSGGVEQFF.

The CDR3 sequence: CASSSGSYTGELFF. The DNA of the CDR3 is TGTGCCAGCAGCTCAGGTTCCTACACCGGGGAGCTGTTTTTT. This rearrangement joins TRBV28 to TRBJ2-2; D unclear. CDR3 length: 14 residues. The ends were cut back, 6 bases at V and 3 bases at J, with 11 bases in the middle. Germline CDR1 and CDR2: MDHEN and SYDVKM.

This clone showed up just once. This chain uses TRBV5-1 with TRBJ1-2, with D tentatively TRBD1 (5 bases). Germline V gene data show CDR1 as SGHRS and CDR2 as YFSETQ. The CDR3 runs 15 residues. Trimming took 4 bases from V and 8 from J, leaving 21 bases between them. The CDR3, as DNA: TGCGCCAGCAGCGAGGCCGTGAGGGGAGGAGAGGGCTACACCTTC. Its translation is CASSEAVRGGEGYTF.

CDR3 bases: TGTGCCAGCAGCTTAGCGCGGGGGCTACCGCCAGATACGCAGTATTTT. This translates into CASSLARGLPPDTQYF. The genes are TRBV7-2 and TRBJ2-3, with D tentatively TRBD2 (7 bases). Germline values: CDR1 SGHTA, CDR2 FQGNSA. The V gene lost 0 bases and the J gene lost 4 bases, with 14 bases spanning the gap. This CDR3 is 16 amino acids long. Together with reference TRBV7-2 and TRBJ2-3, the CDR3 gives the full variable domain: GAGVSQSPSNKVTEKGKDVELRCDPISGHTALYWYRQSLGQGLEFLIYFQGNSAPDKSGLPSDRFSAERTGGSVSTLTIQRTQQEDSAVYLCASSLARGLPPDTQYFGPGTRLTVL.